This T cell receptor (beta chain) comes out of a study of shared T cell receptors in the human thymus. TCRdb's copy holds only in-frame clones and misses some; the assay was immunoSEQ multiplex PCR. The sample shows about 660,000 clones, around nine tenths of them seen only once. The CDR3 covers 16 residues. V was pared by 0 bases and J by 2 bases, with 13 bases between. In addition, the sample was reused for a study of human thymus T cells. That work contributes: Healthy Finnish infants undergoing corrective surgery for congenital heart defects provided the donor material. Corrective heart surgery yielded resections, and these provided the thymus tissue. Thymic and blood repertoires appeared to show biased V and J gene usage.

The chain couples TRBV23-1 to TRBJ1-2; a possible D gene is TRBD1 (5 bases). TRBV23-1 belongs to the ORF category, with a function that is uncertain. Sequencing was carried out using thymocytes. This TCR was sampled from a boy under three years old with a congenital heart defect. CDR3 DNA sequence: TGCGCCAGCAGTCAATCGTGGGGGGAAGCAAACTATGGCTACACCTTC. This encodes CASSQSWGEANYGYTF.